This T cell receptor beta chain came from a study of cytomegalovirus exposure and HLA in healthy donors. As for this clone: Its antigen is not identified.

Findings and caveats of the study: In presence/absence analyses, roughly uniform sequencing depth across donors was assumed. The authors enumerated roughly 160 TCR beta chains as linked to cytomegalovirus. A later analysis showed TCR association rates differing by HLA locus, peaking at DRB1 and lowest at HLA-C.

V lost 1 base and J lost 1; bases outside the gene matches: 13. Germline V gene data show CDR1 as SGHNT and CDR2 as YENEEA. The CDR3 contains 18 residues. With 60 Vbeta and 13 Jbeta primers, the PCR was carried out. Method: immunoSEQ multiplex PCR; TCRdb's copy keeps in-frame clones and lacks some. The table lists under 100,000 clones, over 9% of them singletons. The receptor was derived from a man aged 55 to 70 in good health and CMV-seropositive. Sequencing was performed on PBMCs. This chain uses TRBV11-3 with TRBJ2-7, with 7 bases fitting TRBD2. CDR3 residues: CASSLGPPGEGLSYEQYF. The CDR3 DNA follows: TGTGCCAGCAGCTTAGGGCCCCCCGGGGAGGGCCTTTCCTACGAGCAGTACTTC.